The 25 T cell receptor beta chains below come from one sample, sequenced in a study of T cell responses to AZD1222 COVID-19 vaccine. Profiling relied on immunoSEQ multiplex PCR, and the TCRdb table lists in-frame clones only, not all of them. This table has under 150,000 clones, roughly nine tenths appearing once. The sample consisted of peripheral blood, taken 28 days after the second AZD1222 dose. These receptors all stem from an adult who received the AZD1222 COVID-19 vaccine.

J is TRBJ1-4 and V is TRBV4-3; D is uncertain. The V end was cut by 1 base, the J end by 7 bases, with 13 bases between. The CDR3 consists of 15 residues. Germline assignment: CDR1 LGHNA and CDR2 YSLEER. Written as DNA, the CDR3 is TGCGCCAGCAGCCAAGTTTCCGGGGTTGGTGAAAAACTGTTTTTT. Protein product: CASSQVSGVGEKLFF.

The CDR3 nucleotides read TGTGCCAGCAGCGGTAGCGGGGACCCTACTTACAATGAGCAGTTCTTC. This sequence encodes CASSGSGDPTYNEQFF. The genes are TRBV7-2 and TRBJ2-1; 8 bases match TRBD2. The CDR3 contains 16 residues. Germline-derived CDR1 and CDR2 are SGHTA and FQGNSA. V lost 5 bases to trimming and J lost 4 bases; unmatched junction nucleotides: 10. The full variable domain, its missing parts supplied by reference TRBV7-2 and TRBJ2-1, is GAGVSQSPSNKVTEKGKDVELRCDPISGHTALYWYRQSLGQGLEFLIYFQGNSAPDKSGLPSDRFSAERTGGSVSTLTIQRTQQEDSAVYLCASSGSGDPTYNEQFFGPGTRLTVL.

This clone was found once. The chain carries TRBV11-2 and TRBJ2-5; possibly TRBD1 or TRBD2 for D (5 bases each). Germline-derived CDR1 and CDR2 are SGHAT and FQNNGV. V was shortened by 5 bases and J by 2 bases, with 18 bases between the two germline ends. CDR3 length equals 16 residues. The CDR3 nucleotides read TGTGCCAGCAGCACTACCGTGGGGGAGCGGCAAGAGACCCAGTACTTC. Protein product: CASSTTVGERQETQYF.

J is TRBJ2-1 and V is TRBV12-3 or TRBV12-4; D unclear. The CDR3 is made up of 11 amino acids. The V end was cut by 5 bases, the J end by 8 bases, with 7 bases between. CDR3 residues: CASSSIYEQFF. Written as DNA, the CDR3 is TGTGCCAGCAGTAGCATCTATGAGCAGTTCTTC.

The chain uses TRBV7-2 and TRBJ1-1; D remains ambiguous. The germline CDR1 and CDR2 sequences are SGHTA and FQGNSA. The CDR3 length is 14 residues. V was trimmed by 1 base and J by 4 bases, leaving 10 bases between them. The CDR3 loop reads CASSLGAGVTEAFF. The CDR3, as DNA: TGTGCCAGCAGCTTAGGGGCGGGCGTCACTGAAGCTTTCTTT.

This sequence joins TRBV4-2 and TRBJ1-2, with a tentative D call TRBD1 (5 bases). The CDR3 runs to 16 residues. Per germline, CDR1 LGHNA and CDR2 YNFKEQ. Trimming left V 4 bases short and J 8 bases short, with 23 bases between. Written as DNA, the CDR3 is TGTGCCAGCAGCCCTTTAGGGGACCCCTCCGTTGGAGGCTACACCTTC. Protein: CASSPLGDPSVGGYTF.

This chain links TRBV9 with TRBJ2-2; TRBD1 agrees at 8 bases. The germline gives CDR1 SGDLS, CDR2 YYNGEE. The CDR3 has 18 residues. V gave up 3 bases and J gave up 0 bases; unmatched junction bases: 10. CDR3: CASSATPRTGTNTGELFF. DNA of the CDR3: TGTGCCAGCAGCGCAACCCCTAGGACAGGGACGAACACCGGGGAGCTGTTTTTT.

This clone was found once. The rearrangement links TRBV7-2 to TRBJ1-2; unclear D gene. CDR1 is SGHTA and CDR2 is FQGNSA in the germline V gene. Trimming left V 8 bases short and J 4 bases short, with 14 bases between. This CDR3 is built from 13 residues. In nucleotides, the CDR3 is TGTGCCAGCGTTAGCCCACGGACCTATGGCTACACCTTC. Its translation: CASVSPRTYGYTF.

The chain joins TRBV28 to TRBJ2-3, with 7 bases identical to TRBD2. The CDR3 is made up of 14 amino acids. Germline CDR1 MDHEN, CDR2 SYDVKM. Trimming cost V 5 bases and J 2 bases; bases outside gene matches: 4. Here the CDR3 reads CASSQSGTTDTQYF. The CDR3, as DNA: TGTGCCAGCAGTCAGAGCGGGACCACAGATACGCAGTATTTT.

This rearrangement joins TRBV4-3 to TRBJ1-1; D ambiguous. The germline CDR1 and CDR2 sequences are LGHNA and YSLEER. Trimming took 0 bases from V and 4 from J, leaving 15 bases between them. CDR3 size: 16 residues. The CDR3 bases are TGCGCCAGCAGCCAAGACACCACGCGGGCGGGCACTGAAGCTTTCTTT. It specifies CASSQDTTRAGTEAFF.

J is TRBJ1-5 and V is TRBV27; the match to TRBD1 covers 9 bases. CDR1 MNHEY and CDR2 SMNVEV come from the germline V gene (reference sequence). V dropped 8 bases and J dropped 4; count of bases not matched to a gene: 3. The CDR3 spans 13 residues. CDR3 protein: CASGTGINQPQHF. CDR3 coding DNA: TGTGCCAGCGGGACAGGGATAAATCAGCCCCAGCATTTT.

In DNA form, the CDR3 reads TGCGCCAGCAGCTTCGACAGGGGGAGCTATGGCTACACCTTC. Protein product: CASSFDRGSYGYTF. V and J are TRBV5-1 and TRBJ1-2, with 9 positions matching TRBD1. This CDR3 is 14 amino acids long. Germline lookup yields CDR1 SGHRS and CDR2 YFSETQ. Unmatched junction bases numbered 3, after V lost 2 bases and J lost 4 bases.

The rearrangement uses TRBV9 and TRBJ2-5, with D tentatively TRBD1 (6 bases). Between the trimmed V and J ends, which lost 0 bases and 7 bases, there was a span of 13 bases. The CDR3 runs to 14 residues. The germline CDR1 and CDR2 sequences are SGDLS and YYNGEE. CDR3 residues: CASSVADSLGTQYF. CDR3 in DNA: TGTGCCAGCAGCGTAGCGGACAGCCTGGGGACCCAGTACTTC.

V usage is TRBV18 and J usage is TRBJ2-5; TRBD1 agrees at 7 bases. The CDR3 sequence is 16 residues long. V trimming: 3 bases; J trimming: 1 base; junction bases outside the gene matches: 8. The germline V gene encodes CDR1 KGHSH and CDR2 LQKENI. The CDR3 DNA reads as TGTGCCAGCTCACCGTGGAACAGGGGTGTCCAAGAGACCCAGTACTTC. Translated, it gives CASSPWNRGVQETQYF.

The rearrangement links TRBV18 to TRBJ2-3; no clear D gene. Trimming cost V 5 bases and J 5 bases, with 5 bases left between them. The CDR3 spans 11 residues. Germline assignment: CDR1 KGHSH and CDR2 LQKENI. CDR3: CASSSLDTQYF. In DNA, the CDR3 is TGTGCCAGCTCATCCCTAGATACGCAGTATTTT.

In its sample, this clone was seen a few times. This rearrangement joins TRBV5-5 to TRBJ2-2; maybe TRBD2 (5 bases). This CDR3 region has 14 residues. V was clipped by 1 base and J by 4 bases, with 8 bases between them. CDR1 and CDR2 (germline): SGHKS, YYEKEE (reference sequence). This CDR3 reads CASSLQRGTGELFF. In DNA form, the CDR3 reads TGTGCCAGCAGCTTGCAACGGGGCACCGGGGAGCTGTTTTTT.

This sequence joins TRBV6-5 and TRBJ1-4; 7 bases align to TRBD1. V trimming: 6 bases; J trimming: 8 bases; junction bases outside the gene matches: 12. The CDR3 loop spans 15 amino acids. Germline V gene sequence: CDR1 MNHEY, CDR2 SVGAGI. CDR3 residues: CASRANRGMIEKLFF. The CDR3 DNA sequence: TGTGCCAGCAGGGCCAACAGGGGAATGATCGAAAAACTGTTTTTT.

This clone was counted a single time. The chain couples TRBV7-2 to TRBJ1-4; D ambiguous. Germline V gene lookup returns CDR1 SGHTA and CDR2 FQGNSA. The V and J ends lost 5 bases and 6 bases respectively, with 13 bases between them. CDR3 size: 14 residues. Here the CDR3 reads CASSLEGPDEKLFF. Here the CDR3 DNA reads TGTGCCAGCAGCCTAGAGGGCCCTGATGAAAAACTGTTTTTT.

The V call is TRBV19, the J call TRBJ1-3; possible D gene TRBD1, 6 bases. The germline V gene has CDR1 LNHDA and CDR2 SQIVND (reference sequence). This CDR3 has 14 amino acids. Trimming took 5 bases from V and 1 from J, leaving 9 bases between them. The DNA for the CDR3 is TGTGCCAGTAGTTTTGGACAGTCTGGAAACACCATATATTTT. Amino acid sequence: CASSFGQSGNTIYF. The variable domain in full, with the rest retrieved from reference TRBV19 and TRBJ1-3, is DGGITQSPKYLFRKEGQNVTLSCEQNLNHDAMYWYRQDPGQGLRLIYYSQIVNDFQKGDIAEGYSVSREKKESFPLTVTSAQKNPTAFYLCASSFGQSGNTIYFGEGSWLTVV.

The gene calls are TRBV9 and TRBJ2-1; TRBD2 agrees at 9 bases. V lost 3 bases to trimming and J lost 4 bases; unmatched junction nucleotides: 5. The CDR3 loop spans 15 amino acids. The germline CDR1 and CDR2 sequences are SGDLS and YYNGEE. CDR3 loop: CASSAIAGAYNEQFF. As DNA, the CDR3 is TGTGCCAGCAGCGCCATAGCGGGAGCGTACAATGAGCAGTTCTTC.

This sequence joins TRBV4-1 and TRBJ2-2; 10 nucleotides agree with TRBD2. Germline assignment: CDR1 MGHRA and CDR2 YSYEKL. This CDR3 has 17 residues. Trimming removed 1 base from V and 4 bases from J; junction bases left unmatched: 6. CDR3 coding DNA: TGCGCCAGCAGCCAAGGGGAAGCGGGGGGGCCCACCGGGGAGCTGTTTTTT. Translation: CASSQGEAGGPTGELFF.

The gene calls are TRBV7-9 and TRBJ2-2; D remains ambiguous. The CDR3 contains 15 residues. V was pared by 0 bases and J by 2 bases, with 7 bases between. Germline V gene data show CDR1 as SEHNR and CDR2 as FQNEAQ (reference sequence). CDR3: CASSLAGRNTGELFF. The CDR3 bases are TGTGCCAGCAGCTTAGCGGGTCGTAACACCGGGGAGCTGTTTTTT. Complete variable domain (other parts from reference TRBV7-9 and TRBJ2-2): DTGVSQNPRHKITKRGQNVTFRCDPISEHNRLYWYRQTLGQGPEFLTYFQNEAQLEKSRLLSDRFSAERPKGSFSTLEIQRTEQGDSAMYLCASSLAGRNTGELFFGEGSRLTVL.

The chain has TRBV6-5 and TRBJ1-3; 8 nucleotides line up with TRBD1. With 2 bases clipped from V and 3 bases from J, the junction kept 3 bases outside the gene matches. CDR1 and CDR2 from the germline V gene are MNHEY and SVGAGI. The CDR3 has 15 residues. CDR3 sequence: CASSYTDRGGNTIYF. The CDR3 DNA sequence: TGTGCCAGCAGTTACACCGACAGGGGTGGAAACACCATATATTTT.

CDR3 region: CATSRDRRGHEQYF. Here the CDR3 DNA reads TGTGCCACCAGCAGAGATAGGAGGGGACACGAGCAGTACTTC. The chain recombines TRBV15 with TRBJ2-7; maybe TRBD2 (6 bases). With 0 bases removed from V and 5 bases from J, the gap between germline ends came to 11 bases. Germline V gene data show CDR1 as LNHNV and CDR2 as YYDKDF (reference sequence). CDR3 size: 14 residues.

V and J are TRBV19 and TRBJ2-7; D not resolved. Per germline, CDR1 LNHDA and CDR2 SQIVND (reference sequence). V was trimmed by 3 bases and J by 5 bases, leaving 17 bases between them. This CDR3 spans 15 amino acids. CDR3 in amino acids: CASSIPRKAGDEQYF. The CDR3 DNA sequence: TGTGCCAGTAGTATCCCGCGGAAGGCCGGTGACGAGCAGTACTTC.